This record looks at one TCR beta chain sequence and its context. Antigen: not known. This specimen comes from a study of cytomegalovirus exposure and HLA in healthy donors. Whole-study context: Earlier findings included nearly 120 million unique TCR beta sequences obtained from 180 million or so T cells. The study's findings and limits: Several V segments, TRBV6-2 and TRBV6-3 among them, could not be told apart and were dropped. Cytomegalovirus-associated status was assigned to fewer than 200 TCR beta chains. Relative to equally common others, HLA-associated TCR beta chains showed greater clonal expansion in a later analysis.

Use of 60 Vbeta and 13 Jbeta primers characterized the PCR. The repertoire was sequenced with immunoSEQ multiplex PCR; TCRdb's copy has only in-frame clones and lacks some. This table has over 80,000 clones, 78% appearing once. The J segment lost 2 bases and the V segment lost 5 bases, leaving 10 bases of the junction unmatched. Per the germline V gene, CDR1 is SGHAT and CDR2 is FQNNGV. The CDR3 is 16 residues long. The receptor's source is a woman in her 40s in good health and CMV-seronegative. The sample taken for sequencing was PBMCs. This chain links TRBV11-2 with TRBJ2-5; 8 bases are shared with TRBD2. This chain's CDR3 is CASSARRGLGQETQYF. The CDR3 DNA is TGTGCCAGCAGCGCGCGCAGGGGACTAGGACAAGAGACCCAGTACTTC.